The clone carrying this T cell receptor (beta chain) was counted between two and nine times. The data were taken from a study of T cell responses to AZD1222 COVID-19 vaccine. The CDR3 covers 15 residues. Germline assignment: CDR1 SGHDN and CDR2 FVKESK. V gave up 3 bases and J gave up 6 bases; unmatched junction bases: 5. Clones were read by immunoSEQ multiplex PCR, and TCRdb kept only the in-frame ones, dropping some. The data hold 35,000 to 50,000 clones, with roughly 88% observed a single time. Sequencing was performed on peripheral blood, taken 28 days after the second AZD1222 dose. The V and J genes are TRBV14 and TRBJ2-7; 13 nucleotides agree with TRBD2. The source of this sequence is an adult who received the AZD1222 COVID-19 vaccine. CDR3 amino acids: CASSQLTSGGVEQYF. The CDR3 coding sequence is TGTGCCAGCAGCCAGCTTACTAGCGGGGGGGTCGAGCAGTACTTC.